Reported below is one TCR beta chain. The data were taken from a study of shared clonotypes between healthy human individuals. In germline, CDR1 is LNHDA, CDR2 SQIVND (reference sequence). The ends were cut back, 6 bases at V and 9 bases at J, with 18 bases in the middle. This CDR3 has 14 residues. The data were produced by immunoSEQ multiplex PCR, yet TCRdb's version contains in-frame clones alone and is incomplete. The table lists approximately 1,000,000 clones, about 72% of them singletons. Sequencing used memory CD4+ T cells from PBMCs. Regarding subset: CD45RA-negative fraction. The receptor was derived from a man aged 18 to 35 in good health. Some clones in this sample may be carry-over from other donors' samples. J is TRBJ2-1 and V is TRBV19; D is unresolved. CDR3 in DNA: TGTGCCAGTAGAGGGATTCTAGGGTTGGGTGAGCAGTTCTTC. Its translation is CASRGILGLGEQFF.